Following are 26 T cell receptor beta chains from one sample sequenced in a study of T cells in Graves' hyperthyroidism and ophthalmopathy. Amplified TCR beta CDR3 regions came from RNA transcripts. When the TCR CDR3 underwent first-round RT-PCR, the HTBI primer set was used. TCRdb reprocessed the multiplex PCR reads with MiXCR, giving one entry per CDR3 protein. The table records 600,000 or so distinct CDR3 sequences, under 60% of them present only once. Sequences were obtained from peripheral blood or thyroid tissue (not recorded which). These receptors were collected from a woman between 18 and 30 years old with Graves' hyperthyroidism.

Remarks on this clonotype: A read error may explain this, as a much larger clone is one base away. The chain employs TRBV11-1 and TRBJ1-2; D is undetermined. The CDR3 sequence is 11 residues long. V lost 5 bases to trimming and J lost 4 bases, with 5 bases between them. The germline V gene encodes CDR1 SGHAT and CDR2 FQDESV (reference sequence). CDR3 bases: TGTGCCAGCAGCCGATCCTATGGCTACACCTTC. Translation gives CASSRSYGYTF.

With respect to this clonotype: A read error may be the cause here, since a much bigger clone is one base away. DNA of the CDR3: TGTGCCAGCAGGGGACCGGGACAGGGGTTACGGTCACCCCTCCACTTT. Amino acid sequence: CASRGPGQGLRSPLHF. The chain employs TRBV7-3 and TRBJ1-6; 10 bases agree with TRBD1. V trimming: 6 bases; J trimming: 10 bases; junction bases outside the gene matches: 12. The CDR3 loop spans 16 amino acids. Germline V lookup: CDR1 SGHTA, CDR2 FQGTGA.

With regard to this clonotype: This is likely a read error, given that the CDR3 carries no conserved phenylalanine or tryptophan at its end. The CDR3 coding sequence is TGTGCCAGCAGTCGAACCTCCTACGAGCAGTACCTC. It yields the protein CASSRTSYEQYL. This sequence joins TRBV7-9 and TRBJ2-7; D is uncertain. Germline V gives CDR1 SEHNR, CDR2 FQNEAQ (reference sequence). V lost 6 bases and J 0 bases, leaving 6 bases between the germline ends. CDR3 length equals 12 residues.

This clonotype was seen more than once but under ten times. The chain has TRBV20-1 and TRBJ1-2; the D is unclear. Germline V gene sequence: CDR1 DFQATT, CDR2 SNEGSKA (reference sequence). Trimming removed 1 base from V and 4 bases from J, with 7 bases in between. The CDR3 loop spans 12 amino acids. CDR3 sequence (DNA): TGCAGTGCTAGAGGGGTTAGCTATGGCTACACCTTC. Translation: CSARGVSYGYTF.

This clonotype was observed once. The gene calls are TRBV7-9 and TRBJ2-7; 7 nucleotides agree with TRBD2. The CDR3 is 13 amino acids. CDR1 is SEHNR, CDR2 FQNEAQ, per germline (reference sequence). The CDR3 bases are TGTGCTAGGGACGCGGGAGCCTCCTACGAGCAGTACTTC. Protein product: CARDAGASYEQYF.

This chain connects TRBV29-1 to TRBJ1-2; D may be TRBD1 (5 bases). This CDR3 is built from 13 residues. Between the trimmed V and J ends, which lost 4 bases and 6 bases, there was a span of 15 bases. CDR1 is SQVTM and CDR2 is ANQGSEA in the germline V gene. Written as DNA, the CDR3 is TGCAGCGTTGGACAACAGGCCCGTGATGGCTACACCTTC. Amino acid sequence: CSVGQQARDGYTF.

This clonotype was observed a few times. This sequence joins TRBV7-9 and TRBJ2-5, with 7 bases matching TRBD2. With 5 bases clipped from V and 5 bases from J, the junction kept 8 bases outside the gene matches. From germline, CDR1 is SEHNR and CDR2 FQNEAQ (reference sequence). This CDR3 contains 14 residues. DNA of the CDR3: TGTGCCAGCAGCCCCCGGGAGGTGTACGAGACCCAGTACTTC. Protein sequence: CASSPREVYETQYF.

This clonotype was found a few times. The CDR3 here is CASGFGGNQPQHF. Here the CDR3 DNA reads TGTGCTAGTGGTTTCGGCGGAAATCAGCCCCAGCATTTT. The rearrangement links TRBV12-5 to TRBJ1-5; no clear D. In germline, CDR1 is LGHNT, CDR2 FRNRAP. Trimming pared 3 bases from V and 4 bases from J, leaving 7 bases between. The CDR3 consists of 13 residues.

In this sample, this clonotype turned up a few times. This rearrangement joins TRBV20-1 to TRBJ2-7, with 7 nucleotides matching TRBD2. CDR1 is DFQATT, CDR2 SNEGSKA, per germline (reference sequence). V gave up 4 bases and J gave up 4 bases; unmatched junction bases: 10. The CDR3 contains 14 residues. CDR3 loop: CSATKRDQPYEQYF. Written as DNA, the CDR3 is TGCAGTGCTACGAAGCGGGACCAGCCTTACGAGCAGTACTTC.

This clonotype occurred a few times. The chain combines TRBV10-3 with TRBJ1-1, with a tentative D call TRBD1 (5 bases). The CDR3 runs to 13 residues. The germline V gene encodes CDR1 ENHRY and CDR2 SYGVKD. V dropped 10 bases and J dropped 9 bases, with 21 bases sitting between them. CDR3 nucleotides: TGTGCCAGCAAAATCGGGGGGAGGGCCCAAGCTTTCTTT. Translation gives CASKIGGRAQAFF.

The chain employs TRBV29-1 and TRBJ2-2, with D perhaps TRBD2 (6 bases). This CDR3 spans 14 amino acids. Germline assignment: CDR1 SQVTM and CDR2 ANQGSEA. Between the trimmed V and J ends, which lost 4 bases and 7 bases, there was a span of 16 bases. CDR3 bases: TGCAGCGTTGTGGACGGGAGAAGGGTCGGGGAGCTGTTTTTT. The encoded protein is CSVVDGRRVGELFF.

This clonotype is a singleton in its sample. The CDR3 region is CASSAWDSHQETQYF. CDR3 DNA sequence: TGCGCCAGCAGTGCGTGGGACAGTCACCAAGAGACCCAGTACTTC. The chain is built from TRBV10-1 and TRBJ2-5, with 7 bases identical to TRBD1. This CDR3 region has 15 residues. CDR1 and CDR2 from the germline V gene are WNHNN and SYGVQD (reference sequence). After removal of 4 bases from V and 0 bases from J, the junction contained 5 bases not matched to a gene.

At least ten counts were recorded for this clonotype. The chain links TRBV7-8 to TRBJ1-2, with D hard to call. The CDR3 contains 14 residues. Germline V CDR1 and CDR2: SGHVS, FQNEAQ. Trimming left V 0 bases short and J 3 bases short, with 8 bases between. The CDR3 sequence is CASSLAPEYYGYTF. The CDR3 DNA follows: TGTGCCAGCAGCTTAGCCCCCGAATACTATGGCTACACCTTC.

At least ten counts were recorded for this clonotype. The V call is TRBV20-1, the J call TRBJ1-2, with a tentative D call TRBD1 (5 bases). The CDR3 is 12 residues long. Germline-derived CDR1 and CDR2 are DFQATT and SNEGSKA (reference sequence). The ends were cut back, 3 bases at V and 4 bases at J, with 9 bases in the middle. DNA for the CDR3: TGCAGTGCTAGTACGGGACCCTATGGCTACACCTTC. Its translation is CSASTGPYGYTF.

This clonotype showed up just a few times. The chain has TRBV6-2 or TRBV6-3 and TRBJ2-7, with D possibly TRBD1 on 6 matching bases. Germline V gives CDR1 MNHEY, CDR2 SVGEGT. The V and J ends lost 6 bases and 6 bases respectively, with 18 bases between them. The CDR3 totals 14 residues. The CDR3 is CASRGPGQVREQYF. The CDR3 nucleotides are TGTGCCAGCAGGGGTCCGGGACAAGTCCGCGAGCAGTACTTC.

In this sample, this clonotype turned up many times. V is TRBV15 and J is TRBJ1-2; 7 bases match TRBD1. The CDR3 runs 16 residues. Germline trimming cut 4 bases from V and 4 bases from J; bases unmatched to any gene: 12. CDR1 and CDR2 from the germline V gene are LNHNV and YYDKDF (reference sequence). In DNA, the CDR3 is TGTGCCACCAGCATTGAAGAAGGACAGGTCCCCTATGGCTACACCTTC. Its protein product is CATSIEEGQVPYGYTF.

V gene TRBV25-1 combines with J gene TRBJ1-2; no reliable D call. CDR3 size: 12 residues. V gave up 5 bases and J gave up 5 bases, with 9 bases separating them. Germline assignment: CDR1 MGHDK and CDR2 SYGVNS. The CDR3 sequence is CASSWGLYGYTF. CDR3 DNA: TGTGCCAGCAGTTGGGGTCTGTATGGCTACACCTTC.

The chain links TRBV25-1 to TRBJ1-1; weak D call: TRBD1 (5 bases). V was cut by 10 bases and J by 5 bases, with 11 bases left in between. Per germline, CDR1 MGHDK and CDR2 SYGVNS. The length of the CDR3 is 11 residues. Here the CDR3 reads CATRGGTEAFF. For the CDR3, the DNA is TGTGCCACTCGCGGGGGGACTGAAGCTTTCTTT.

J is TRBJ1-4 and V is TRBV7-9; D is unclear. Germline-derived CDR1 and CDR2 are SEHNR and FQNEAQ (reference sequence). CDR3 length: 14 amino acids. Trimming stripped 3 bases from V and 4 bases from J, with 9 bases between. DNA of the CDR3: TGTGCCAGCAGCTTCGGGCAGAGTAATGAAAAACTGTTTTTT. Its translation is CASSFGQSNEKLFF. Full variable domain (outside the CDR3, taken from reference TRBV7-9 and TRBJ1-4): DTGVSQNPRHKITKRGQNVTFRCDPISEHNRLYWYRQTLGQGPEFLTYFQNEAQLEKSRLLSDRFSAERPKGSFSTLEIQRTEQGDSAMYLCASSFGQSNEKLFFGSGTQLSVL.

The chain uses TRBV2 and TRBJ1-2; maybe TRBD1 (6 bases). Germline values: CDR1 SNHLY, CDR2 FYNNEI. The CDR3 spans 12 residues. V was pared by 6 bases and J by 5 bases, with 10 bases between. The CDR3 is CASRDSWYGYTF. The CDR3 DNA sequence: TGTGCCAGCAGGGACAGTTGGTATGGCTACACCTTC. Full variable domain (rest looked up from reference TRBV2 and TRBJ1-2): EPEVTQTPSHQVTQMGQEVILRCVPISNHLYFYWYRQILGQKVEFLVSFYNNEISEKSEIFDDQFSVERPDGSNFTLKIRSTKLEDSAMYFCASRDSWYGYTFGSGTRLTVV.

The J gene is TRBJ1-1, the V gene TRBV6-5, with 7 positions matching TRBD1. There are 14 residues in the CDR3. CDR1 and CDR2 from the germline V gene are MNHEY and SVGAGI. Trimming cost V 4 bases and J 3 bases; bases outside gene matches: 5. CDR3 loop: CASSLGQVDTEAFF. In DNA form, the CDR3 reads TGTGCCAGCAGTTTAGGACAGGTGGACACTGAAGCTTTCTTT.

This rearrangement joins TRBV7-9 to TRBJ2-7; D is ambiguous. The CDR3 extends over 14 amino acids. Germline values: CDR1 SEHNR, CDR2 FQNEAQ (reference sequence). With 5 bases removed from V and 2 bases from J, the gap between germline ends came to 13 bases. The CDR3 DNA reads TGTGCCAGCAGCCAAATGGGCGGAACCTACGAGCAGTACTTC. Protein: CASSQMGGTYEQYF.

This clonotype was observed a handful of times. J is TRBJ2-7 and V is TRBV7-6; a weak D match, TRBD2 (5 bases). Germline V CDR1 and CDR2: SGHVS, FNYEAQ. V was clipped by 1 base and J by 2 bases, with 9 bases between them. The CDR3 has 14 amino acids. The CDR3 is CASSLGGGPYEQYF. The CDR3 DNA is TGTGCCAGCAGCTTAGGTGGAGGTCCCTACGAGCAGTACTTC. The variable domain in full, with the rest retrieved from reference TRBV7-6 and TRBJ2-7, is GAGVSQSPRYKVTKRGQDVALRCDPISGHVSLYWYRQALGQGPEFLTYFNYEAQQDKSGLPNDRFSAERPEGSISTLTIQRTEQRDSAMYRCASSLGGGPYEQYFGPGTRLTVT.

CDR3 DNA sequence: TGTGCCAGCAGCACGACAGGGGACCCAACGTGGCCCCAGCATTTT. Amino acid sequence: CASSTTGDPTWPQHF. This chain joins TRBV7-2 and TRBJ1-5; 8 positions match TRBD1. Trimming at V came to 5 bases and at J to 9 bases, leaving 12 bases not matched to a gene. The CDR3 spans 15 residues. Per germline, CDR1 SGHTA and CDR2 FQGNSA. Full variable domain (remainder filled in from reference TRBV7-2 and TRBJ1-5): GAGVSQSPSNKVTEKGKDVELRCDPISGHTALYWYRQSLGQGLEFLIYFQGNSAPDKSGLPSDRFSAERTGGSVSTLTIQRTQQEDSAVYLCASSTTGDPTWPQHFGDGTRLSIL.

V gene TRBV7-2 combines with J gene TRBJ2-7; D may be TRBD1 or TRBD2 (6 bases each). Germline CDR1 reads SGHTA; CDR2 reads FQGNSA. With 5 bases removed from V and 3 bases from J, the gap between germline ends came to 17 bases. CDR3 length: 15 residues. The CDR3 DNA follows: TGTGCCAGCAGCCAGACGCCCGGAGGGGGCTACGAGCAGTACTTC. This gives the protein CASSQTPGGGYEQYF.

This clonotype came up a few times. The J gene is TRBJ2-5, the V gene TRBV11-2; D gene uncertain. V was trimmed by 5 bases and J by 5 bases, leaving 18 bases between them. The CDR3 totals 15 residues. CDR1 and CDR2 from the germline V gene are SGHAT and FQNNGV. CDR3 DNA: TGTGCCAGCAGCCCCGAGAGAGTGGGCCTGGAGACCCAGTACTTC. Translating it yields CASSPERVGLETQYF.